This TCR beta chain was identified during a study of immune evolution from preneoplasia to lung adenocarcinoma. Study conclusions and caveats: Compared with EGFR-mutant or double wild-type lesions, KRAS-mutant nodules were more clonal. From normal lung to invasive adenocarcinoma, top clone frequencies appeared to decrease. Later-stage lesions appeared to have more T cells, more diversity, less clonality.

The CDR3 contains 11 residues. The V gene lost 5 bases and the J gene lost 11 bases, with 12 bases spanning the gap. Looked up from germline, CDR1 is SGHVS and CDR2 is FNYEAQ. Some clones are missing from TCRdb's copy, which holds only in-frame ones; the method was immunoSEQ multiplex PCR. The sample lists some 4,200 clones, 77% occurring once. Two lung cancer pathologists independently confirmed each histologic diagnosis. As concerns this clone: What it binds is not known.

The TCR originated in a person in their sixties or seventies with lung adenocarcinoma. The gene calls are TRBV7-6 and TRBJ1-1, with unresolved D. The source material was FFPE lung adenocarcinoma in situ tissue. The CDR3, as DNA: TGTGCCAGCAGCGCCGGGCTAAACGCTTTCTTT. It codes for CASSAGLNAFF.